Detailed here is one T cell receptor (beta chain). Its antigen remains unknown. This record belongs to a study of OX40 agonist ivuxolimab in advanced cancers. On the study more broadly: Every 2 weeks, ivuxolimab was infused into the patients intravenously at between 0.01 and 10 mg/kg.

TCRdb keeps only in-frame clones here, not all; method: immunoSEQ multiplex PCR. Of 15,000 to 20,000 clones in the sample, approximately 85% were seen once. CDR1 LGHNA and CDR2 YSLEER come from the germline V gene. The CDR3 contains 19 residues. Unmatched junction bases numbered 19, after V lost 3 bases and J lost 9 bases. Study-wide results and caveats: Expanded clones tended on average to be more numerous among CD8+ T cells than CD4+.

Specimen: CD4+ or CD8+ T cells sorted from blood, collected in a trial of the OX40 agonist ivuxolimab. The genes are TRBV4-3 and TRBJ2-3; 12 bases map to TRBD2. The clonotype originates from an adult with an advanced solid tumor such as melanoma, head and neck, liver or kidney cancer. The DNA for the CDR3 is TGCGCCAGCAGCCAGCCTAGCGGGAGGGGCCTTCTTATAGTGGGCACGCAGTATTTT. Its protein is CASSQPSGRGLLIVGTQYF.